This T cell receptor beta chain was found in a study of blood T cells in healthy people across ages. Germline V CDR1 and CDR2: SQVTM, ANQGSEA. CDR3 length: 12 residues. With 8 bases clipped from V and 5 bases from J, the junction kept 7 bases outside the gene matches. Alongside a J-beta primer mix, a sample-barcoded 5' primer served in a second PCR lasting 7 to 11 cycles. TCRdb fed the 5' RACE reads into MiXCR, producing one record per CDR3 protein. The sample holds 450,000 to 700,000 distinct CDR3 sequences; 27% are singletons and the top ten take 18%. What was sequenced was blood. The receptor was isolated from a woman in her seventies in good health. The rearrangement uses TRBV29-1 and TRBJ2-5; 8 nucleotides agree with TRBD1. This CDR3 reads CSLRGHGETQYF. For the CDR3, the DNA is TGCAGCCTCAGGGGGCATGGGGAGACCCAGTACTTC.